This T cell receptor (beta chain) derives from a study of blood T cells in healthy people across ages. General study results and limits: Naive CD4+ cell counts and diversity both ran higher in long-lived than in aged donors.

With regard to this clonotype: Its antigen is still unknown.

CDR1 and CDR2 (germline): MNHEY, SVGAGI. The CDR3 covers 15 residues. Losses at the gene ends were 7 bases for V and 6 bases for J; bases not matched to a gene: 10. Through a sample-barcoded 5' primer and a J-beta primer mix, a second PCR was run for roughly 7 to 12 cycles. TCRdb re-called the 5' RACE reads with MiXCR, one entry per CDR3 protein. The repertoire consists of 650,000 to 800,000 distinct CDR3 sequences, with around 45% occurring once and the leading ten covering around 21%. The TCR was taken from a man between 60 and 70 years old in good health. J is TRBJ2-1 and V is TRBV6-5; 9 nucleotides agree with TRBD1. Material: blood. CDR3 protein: CASTAGTGLANEQFF. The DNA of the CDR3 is TGTGCCAGCACTGCCGGGACAGGGCTTGCCAATGAGCAGTTCTTC.